The 9 T cell receptor beta chains below were found in one sample sequenced in a study of blood T cell repertoires in COVID-19. Repertoires were generated with immunoSEQ multiplex PCR, while TCRdb's copy carries only in-frame clones and drops some. Seen here are about 65,000 clones, approximately 80% observed once, and the top ten hold about 10%. Sequenced: peripheral blood. These receptors were collected from a man between 45 and 60 years old with COVID-19, enrolled during active disease.

The chain links TRBV12-3 or TRBV12-4 to TRBJ2-7; possible D gene TRBD1, 6 bases. The CDR3 totals 12 residues. Trimming removed 7 bases at V and 6 bases at J, with 13 bases between. The CDR3 is CASMGQSGEQYF. The DNA for the CDR3 is TGTGCCAGCATGGGACAATCGGGCGAGCAGTACTTC.

This chain connects TRBV7-3 to TRBJ2-7; D gene unclear. Germline lookup yields CDR1 SGHTA and CDR2 FQGTGA. The CDR3 has 13 amino acids. V was cut by 0 bases and J by 5 bases, with 8 bases left in between. In DNA form, the CDR3 reads TGTGCCAGCAGCTTAACGGCAAACAACGAGCAGTACTTC. This gives the protein CASSLTANNEQYF.

V is TRBV19 and J is TRBJ2-1; 8 bases line up with TRBD1. The CDR3 runs 14 residues. Germline values: CDR1 LNHDA, CDR2 SQIVND (reference sequence). Trimming removed 6 bases from V and 4 bases from J; junction bases left unmatched: 5. CDR3 in DNA: TGTGCCAGTAGCTCGGGACAGGTATACAATGAGCAGTTCTTC. It codes for CASSSGQVYNEQFF.

The rearrangement joins TRBV7-8 to TRBJ2-5; possibly TRBD2 for D (6 bases). CDR1 is SGHVS and CDR2 is FQNEAQ in the germline V gene. Trimming removed 5 bases at V and 1 base at J, with 14 bases between. CDR3 length equals 15 residues. CDR3 region: CASSARTGVQETQYF. In DNA form, the CDR3 reads TGTGCCAGCAGCGCCCGGACGGGGGTCCAAGAGACCCAGTACTTC.

The table lists this clone with a count of one. The chain carries TRBV6-5 and TRBJ2-1; tentative D call: TRBD2 (5 bases). The V gene's germline CDR1 is MNHEY and CDR2 SVGAGI. This CDR3 contains 15 residues. Trimming pared 6 bases from V and 0 bases from J, leaving 12 bases between. CDR3 loop: CASSGTGSSYNEQFF. DNA for the CDR3: TGTGCCAGCAGCGGTACGGGGTCCTCCTACAATGAGCAGTTCTTC.

This clone showed up just a few times. The CDR3: CASSQESGVLGGELFF. The DNA of the CDR3 is TGTGCCAGCAGCCAAGAATCAGGGGTGTTAGGCGGGGAGCTGTTTTTT. The chain recombines TRBV4-2 with TRBJ2-2; TRBD1 might be the D (6 bases). Germline lookup yields CDR1 LGHNA and CDR2 YNFKEQ. This CDR3 has 16 residues. V was shortened by 0 bases and J by 7 bases, with 15 bases between the two germline ends.

The J gene is TRBJ1-2, the V gene TRBV6-1; unclear D gene. There are 15 residues in the CDR3. The V gene lost 1 base and the J gene lost 3 bases, with 12 bases spanning the gap. Germline CDR1 MNHNS, CDR2 SASEGT. The chain's CDR3 is CASSEVGRAHYGYTF. The DNA of the CDR3 is TGTGCCAGCAGTGAAGTAGGGAGGGCCCACTATGGCTACACCTTC.

The DNA for the CDR3 is TGCGCCAGCAGCCCAGGCTCGAGGGTCACTGGAAACACCATATATTTT. Protein product: CASSPGSRVTGNTIYF. The rearrangement uses TRBV4-1 and TRBJ1-3, with no clear D. V gave up 4 bases and J gave up 2 bases, with 15 bases separating them. CDR1 is MGHRA and CDR2 is YSYEKL in the germline V gene. The CDR3 totals 16 residues.

The chain is built from TRBV15 and TRBJ1-2; 8 bases agree with TRBD1. CDR3 length: 14 residues. J was trimmed by 4 bases and V by 3 bases; bases with no gene match: 4. The germline CDR1 and CDR2 sequences are LNHNV and YYDKDF (reference sequence). The chain's CDR3 is CATSRGDRPYGYTF. Here the CDR3 DNA reads TGTGCCACCAGCAGGGGGGACAGGCCCTATGGCTACACCTTC.